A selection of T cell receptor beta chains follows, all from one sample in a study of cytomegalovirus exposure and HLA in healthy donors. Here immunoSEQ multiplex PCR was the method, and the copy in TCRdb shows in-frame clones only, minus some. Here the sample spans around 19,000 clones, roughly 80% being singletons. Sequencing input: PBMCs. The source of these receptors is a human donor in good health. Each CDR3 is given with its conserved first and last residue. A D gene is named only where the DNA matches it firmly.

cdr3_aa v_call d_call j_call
CASTLRNNEQFF TRBV11-2 NA TRBJ2-1
CASSQEWGSGSYEQYF TRBV4-1 TRBD2 NA
CSARRSDTQYF TRBV20-1 NA TRBJ2-3
CASSQVWRGGYEQYF TRBV4-3 NA TRBJ2-7
CSVRGMDTEAFF TRBV29-1 NA TRBJ1-1
CASSIAGGWGQPQHF TRBV5-1 TRBD1 TRBJ1-5
CASSPDRTGLGQPQHF TRBV7-9 TRBD1 TRBJ1-5
CASGQGRDTQYF TRBV7-3 TRBD1 TRBJ2-3
CADSKYYEQYF TRBV6-1 NA TRBJ2-7
CASSYGTVYSNQPQHF TRBV7-9 TRBD1 TRBJ1-5
CAWQRGANQPQHF TRBV30 NA TRBJ1-5
CAVKSNYGYTF TRBV28 NA TRBJ1-2
CASSYSARTYEQYF TRBV6-5 NA NA
CASSPPGDSSSYEQYF TRBV18 TRBD1 TRBJ2-7
CASSVGGQGRTEAFF TRBV9 TRBD1 TRBJ1-1
CASSQGLGRGRSSYEQYF TRBV28 NA TRBJ2-7
CASSLGTGTTNYGYTF TRBV7-2 NA TRBJ1-2
CASSLSGTSGPSYNEQFF TRBV5-1 TRBD2 TRBJ2-1
CASSFRTGHYEQYF TRBV7-6 TRBD1 TRBJ2-7